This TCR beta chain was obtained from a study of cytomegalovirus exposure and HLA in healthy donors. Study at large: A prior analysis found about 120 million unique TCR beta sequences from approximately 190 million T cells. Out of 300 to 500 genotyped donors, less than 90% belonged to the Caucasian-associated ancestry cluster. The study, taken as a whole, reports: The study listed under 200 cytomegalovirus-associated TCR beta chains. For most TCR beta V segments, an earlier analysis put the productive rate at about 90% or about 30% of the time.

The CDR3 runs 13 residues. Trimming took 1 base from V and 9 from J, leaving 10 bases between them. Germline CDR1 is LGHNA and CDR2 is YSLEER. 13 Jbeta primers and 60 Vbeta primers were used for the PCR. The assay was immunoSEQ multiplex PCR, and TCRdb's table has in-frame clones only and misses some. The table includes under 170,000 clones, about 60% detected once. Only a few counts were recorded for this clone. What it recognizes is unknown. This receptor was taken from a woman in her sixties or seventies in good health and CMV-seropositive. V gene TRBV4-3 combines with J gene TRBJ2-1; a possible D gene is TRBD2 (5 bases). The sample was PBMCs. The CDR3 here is CASSQAGGSEQFF. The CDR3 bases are TGCGCCAGCAGCCAAGCGGGTGGGAGTGAGCAGTTCTTC.